The clone carrying this T cell receptor beta chain showed up many times. The antigen is not known. The data derive from a study of T-cell memory formation after mild COVID-19. Study-wide results and caveats: Balance between CD4 and CD8 was seen in clones contracting day 15 to 85, and a CD4+ lean was seen in later expanders. SARS-CoV-2 specificity was not confirmed for second-wave clones peaking on day 37. Pre-infection memory harbored some responding clones, suggesting cross-reactive memory joined.

The CDR3 sequence is 14 residues long. The trim removed 3 bases at V and 3 bases at J, leaving 3 bases unmatched. Germline V lookup: CDR1 DFQATT, CDR2 SNEGSKA (reference sequence). TCR alpha and TCR beta cDNA libraries carrying sample barcodes and UMIs were produced by 5'RACE using constant-segment primers. TCRdb re-called the 5' RACE reads with MiXCR, one entry per CDR3 protein. The sample lists 250,000 to 350,000 distinct CDR3 sequences, about 15% occurring once. The receptor was derived from a man between 18 and 35 years old who had mild COVID-19 (a few samples of this study predate the infection). Cell type and time point are not known. V gene TRBV20-1 combines with J gene TRBJ1-1; 11 nucleotides align to TRBD1. The source material was PBMCs or a T cell subset sorted from them (not recorded which). The CDR3 here is CSARGTGGDTEAFF. The CDR3 region has the DNA TGCAGTGCTAGGGGGACAGGGGGGGACACTGAAGCTTTCTTT.